Following are 5 T cell receptor beta chains from one sample sequenced in a study of Ad26.COV2.S vaccination and SARS-CoV-2 variants. Generated by immunoSEQ multiplex PCR, the TCRdb table keeps only in-frame clones and is missing some. The sample lists roughly 400,000 clones, around 91% occurring once. Noted treatment: 19 received Ad26.COV2.S at low or high dose, single or two shots; roughly 5 received placebo; per-sample allocation not given. Day 63 after the first injection of vaccine or placebo was the sampling time. The material was peripheral blood, obtained in a trial of Ad26.COV2.S vaccine versus placebo. All receptors derive from a person aged 18-65 years who received the Ad26.COV2.S COVID-19 vaccine or a placebo.

The chain has TRBV6-6 and TRBJ1-6; 7 nucleotides align to TRBD1. The ends lost 1 base at V and 7 bases at J; junction bases unmatched: 7. The CDR3 spans 16 residues. CDR1 is MNHNY and CDR2 is SVGAGI in the germline V gene (reference sequence). For the CDR3, the DNA is TGTGCCAGCAGTTACTACCGAGGACAGGAAAATTCACCCCTCCACTTT. Protein sequence: CASSYYRGQENSPLHF.

This chain links TRBV11-2 with TRBJ1-2; D not resolved. V lost 1 base, J lost 0 bases, and 6 bases lay in between. In germline, CDR1 is SGHAT, CDR2 FQNNGV. CDR3 length: 14 residues. The CDR3 coding sequence is TGTGCCAGCAGCTTAGCCCCACCTAACTATGGCTACACCTTC. As protein: CASSLAPPNYGYTF.

This clone has only one observation. The sample holds other DNA sequences that translate to the same CDR3. The rearrangement joins TRBV12-3 or TRBV12-4 to TRBJ1-5, with TRBD1 as a possible D gene (5 bases). Trimming shortened V by 3 bases and J by 7 bases, and 10 bases separated the two germline ends. The CDR3 consists of 13 residues. Here the CDR3 reads CASSFGGNQPQHF. Written as DNA, the CDR3 is TGTGCCAGCAGTTTTGGGGGTAACCAGCCCCAGCATTTT.

CDR3 coding DNA: TGTGCCAGCAGCGTTTGGGGGACAGGGGGCGCCAACTATGGCTACACCTTC. Encoded protein: CASSVWGTGGANYGYTF. The gene calls are TRBV7-2 and TRBJ1-2, with 12 bases aligning to TRBD1. V was clipped by 5 bases and J by 2 bases; unmatched bases: 9. CDR1 and CDR2 from the germline V gene are SGHTA and FQGNSA. This CDR3 is built from 17 residues.

The chain combines TRBV3-1 (or the pseudogene TRBV3-2) with TRBJ2-1; D is perhaps TRBD2 (5 bases). CDR3 length equals 15 residues. Deletions cut 1 base from V and 6 bases from J, with 13 bases between. Germline V gene sequence: CDR1 LGHDT, CDR2 YNNKEL (reference sequence). Here the CDR3 DNA reads TGTGCCAGCAGCCAAGGCGGCACTAGGTCCAATGAGCAGTTCTTC. Amino acid sequence: CASSQGGTRSNEQFF.